This TCR beta chain came from a study of blood T cell repertoires in COVID-19. At the level of the study: There were acute and convalescent COVID-19 samples, and they came from the United States, Italy and Spain. T cells, B-cell-depleted T cells, or PBMCs provided the cDNA or gDNA that served as material.

Per the germline V gene, CDR1 is SGHNT and CDR2 is YYREEE (reference sequence). This CDR3 is built from 16 residues. The V and J ends lost 4 bases and 4 bases respectively, with 20 bases between them. How the authors handled the data: Reference gene primer amplification gave estimated nucleated cell counts. Measured with immunoSEQ multiplex PCR; TCRdb has only the in-frame clones, and not every one. D and trimming come from the DNA, and the V and J calls and clone size come from that table. The sample lists roughly 300,000 clones; around 87% were seen once. This sequence originates from a woman between 50 and 59 years old who had recovered from COVID-19. The specimen sequenced was peripheral blood. The chain recombines TRBV5-4 with TRBJ1-1, with D possibly being TRBD1 (6 bases). CDR3 sequence reads: CASSTPLGGAGTEAFF. In DNA, the CDR3 is TGTGCCAGCAGCACGCCTCTAGGGGGGGCCGGCACTGAAGCTTTCTTT.